This T cell receptor beta chain comes out of a study of T cells after somatic rescue of genetic block. The J segment lost 0 bases and the V segment lost 1 base, leaving 0 bases of the junction unmatched. The V gene's germline CDR1 is SGHTS and CDR2 YDEGEE. The CDR3 runs to 15 residues. Generated by immunoSEQ multiplex PCR, the TCRdb table keeps only in-frame clones and is missing some. The sample records around 100,000 clones, under 95% being singletons. The receptor comes from a woman between 18 and 29 years old. The chain joins TRBV5-8 to TRBJ1-4; 7 positions match TRBD1. The source material was peripheral blood mononuclear cells (PBMCs). The CDR3 DNA reads TGTGCCAGCAGCTTGCAGGGGGCAACTAATGAAAAACTGTTTTTT. It translates to CASSLQGATNEKLFF.